Listed here are 21 T cell receptor beta chains from one sample, sequenced in a study of T-cell memory formation after mild COVID-19. One entry per CDR3 protein, called by TCRdb with MiXCR from the 5' RACE reads. In the table there are 150,000 to 200,000 distinct CDR3 sequences, around 13% of which are singletons. The source material was PBMCs or a T cell subset sorted from them (not recorded which). The receptor source for this set is an adult woman who had mild COVID-19 (a few samples of this study predate the infection). Cell type and time point are not known.

The sample holds a few counts of this clonotype. V is TRBV20-1 and J is TRBJ2-3, with TRBD2 matching over 11 bases. The trim removed 1 base at V and 0 bases at J, leaving 9 bases unmatched. The CDR3 spans 18 residues. Germline CDR1 and CDR2: DFQATT and SNEGSKA (reference sequence). This CDR3 is CSARVSSGGTPSTDTQYF. The CDR3 nucleotides are TGCAGTGCTAGAGTCTCTAGCGGGGGGACACCTAGCACAGATACGCAGTATTTT.

This clonotype has just a few counts. This rearrangement joins TRBV9 to TRBJ2-1; 9 bases line up with TRBD2. This CDR3 is built from 18 residues. The germline V gene has CDR1 SGDLS and CDR2 YYNGEE. Unmatched junction bases numbered 15, after V lost 4 bases and J lost 4 bases. CDR3 nucleotide sequence: TGTGCCAGCAGCACGTCGCTTGCGGGGGGGGCGGTTTACAATGAGCAGTTCTTC. Translating gives CASSTSLAGGAVYNEQFF.

This clonotype came up a few times. The V call is TRBV7-9, the J call TRBJ2-7, with D perhaps given as TRBD1 or TRBD2 (6 bases each). The V and J ends lost 4 bases and 2 bases respectively, with 15 bases between them. The CDR3 extends over 15 amino acids. Germline CDR1 is SEHNR and CDR2 is FQNEAQ (reference sequence). The CDR3: CASSSPTGATYEQYF. In DNA, the CDR3 is TGTGCCAGCAGCTCCCCAACGGGGGCTACCTACGAGCAGTACTTC.

This clonotype was seen a handful of times. V is TRBV7-9 and J is TRBJ2-7, with TRBD1 identical over 7 bases. Germline-derived CDR1 and CDR2 are SEHNR and FQNEAQ (reference sequence). The CDR3 contains 14 residues. After removal of 5 bases from V and 2 bases from J, the junction contained 6 bases not matched to a gene. The CDR3 here is CASSPTGAPYEQYF. CDR3 nucleotide sequence: TGTGCCAGCAGCCCCACAGGGGCCCCCTACGAGCAGTACTTC.

V usage is TRBV20-1 and J usage is TRBJ2-1; D unresolved. Germline CDR1 and CDR2: DFQATT and SNEGSKA (reference sequence). Trimming took off 2 bases at V and 6 bases at J, with 8 bases between the two ends. The CDR3 length is 12 residues. CDR3 region: CSARPPSNEQFF. The CDR3 region has the DNA TGCAGTGCTAGACCGCCCTCCAATGAGCAGTTCTTC.

The V call is TRBV7-2, the J call TRBJ1-1, with no clear D. Per the germline V gene, CDR1 is SGHTA and CDR2 is FQGNSA. CDR3 length: 13 amino acids. Trimming took off 6 bases at V and 1 base at J, with 9 bases between the two ends. The CDR3 DNA reads TGTGCCAGCAGAACACAAGAGAACACTGAAGCTTTCTTT. It yields the protein CASRTQENTEAFF.

This clonotype was seen a few times. The genes are TRBV4-1 and TRBJ2-7; the match to TRBD1 covers 11 bases. V trimming: 2 bases; J trimming: 2 bases; junction bases outside the gene matches: 2. The V gene's germline CDR1 is MGHRA and CDR2 YSYEKL. This CDR3 is 15 amino acids long. The CDR3 nucleotides are TGCGCCAGCAGCCAATCGGGACAGGGGGCCTACGAGCAGTACTTC. Translated: CASSQSGQGAYEQYF.

V gene TRBV16 combines with J gene TRBJ1-2; 9 bases line up with TRBD1. The V gene end was trimmed by 8 bases and the J gene end by 5 bases; junction bases not matched to a gene: 3. The CDR3 totals 12 residues. Germline CDR1 is KGHSY and CDR2 is FQNENV. CDR3 loop: CASGTGRYGYTF. DNA for the CDR3: TGTGCCAGCGGGACAGGGAGATATGGCTACACCTTC.

There are many counts of this clonotype. The V gene is TRBV7-9, the J gene TRBJ1-4; perhaps TRBD1 as D (6 bases). V was clipped by 5 bases and J by 8 bases, with 15 bases between them. CDR3 length: 14 amino acids. Germline assignment: CDR1 SEHNR and CDR2 FQNEAQ (reference sequence). CDR3 DNA: TGTGCCAGCAGCGGGCTGGGGGCCAGCGAAAAACTGTTTTTT. It translates to CASSGLGASEKLFF.

This clonotype was seen many times. This rearrangement joins TRBV20-1 to TRBJ2-7; tentatively, D is TRBD2 (5 bases). Germline CDR1 and CDR2: DFQATT and SNEGSKA (reference sequence). This CDR3 has 15 amino acids. The V end lost 5 bases, the J end lost 0 bases, and 17 bases lay between the germline ends. The CDR3 DNA is TGCAGTGCTGCCCCCGGGCTGGGGAGCTCCTACGAGCAGTACTTC. Residues: CSAAPGLGSSYEQYF.

The chain joins TRBV19 to TRBJ1-2; D ambiguous. The V end was cut by 5 bases, the J end by 2 bases, with 12 bases between. There are 14 residues in the CDR3. Germline V lookup: CDR1 LNHDA, CDR2 SQIVND (reference sequence). In nucleotides, the CDR3 is TGTGCCAGTAGTCTCGGGAGTTCCAACTATGGCTACACCTTC. Residues: CASSLGSSNYGYTF.

The chain couples TRBV5-5 to TRBJ2-2; D is undetermined. This CDR3 region has 16 residues. Germline values: CDR1 SGHKS, CDR2 YYEKEE (reference sequence). V dropped 4 bases and J dropped 2 bases, with 15 bases sitting between them. The DNA of the CDR3 is TGTGCCAGCAGCCCCCCCTTGGTAGCAAACACCGGGGAGCTGTTTTTT. Translated: CASSPPLVANTGELFF.

DNA of the CDR3: TGTGCCAGCAGTTTCGGACCCCTCGGGGAGACCCAGTACTTC. Amino acids: CASSFGPLGETQYF. The chain couples TRBV28 to TRBJ2-5; D is unresolved. The CDR3 has 14 amino acids. V was pared by 3 bases and J by 5 bases, with 13 bases between. Germline V CDR1 and CDR2: MDHEN, SYDVKM. Using reference TRBV28 and TRBJ2-5 for the parts outside the CDR3, the full variable domain is DVKVTQSSRYLVKRTGEKVFLECVQDMDHENMFWYRQDPGLGLRLIYFSYDVKMKEKGDIPEGYSVSREKKERFSLILESASTNQTSMYLCASSFGPLGETQYFGPGTRLLVL.

This sequence joins TRBV7-6 and TRBJ2-1, with 7 bases identical to TRBD1. V gave up 0 bases and J gave up 6 bases; unmatched junction bases: 8. The CDR3 contains 16 residues. CDR1 is SGHVS, CDR2 FNYEAQ, per germline. The CDR3 loop is CASSLAARGLRNEQFF. The CDR3 bases are TGTGCCAGCAGCTTAGCTGCTAGGGGGCTTCGCAATGAGCAGTTCTTC.

The V call is TRBV6-4, the J call TRBJ1-2; 8 bases align to TRBD1. Losses at the gene ends were 0 bases for V and 4 bases for J; bases not matched to a gene: 1. The CDR3 has 14 residues. Germline CDR1 is MRHNA and CDR2 is SNTAGT. In DNA, the CDR3 is TGTGCCAGCAGTGACTCTGGGACAGGCTATGGCTACACCTTC. Translated, it gives CASSDSGTGYGYTF.

This chain links TRBV27 with TRBJ1-2; D may be TRBD1 (6 bases). Germline V CDR1 and CDR2: MNHEY, SMNVEV (reference sequence). V was clipped by 3 bases and J by 7 bases, with 18 bases between them. This CDR3 region has 15 residues. CDR3 in amino acids: CASSFSAQGIGGYTF. In DNA form, the CDR3 reads TGTGCCAGCAGTTTTTCCGCACAGGGCATCGGTGGCTACACCTTC.

This clonotype occurred a few times. J is TRBJ2-5 and V is TRBV18; the match to TRBD1 covers 10 bases. In germline, CDR1 is KGHSH, CDR2 LQKENI. The ends lost 4 bases at V and 2 bases at J; junction bases unmatched: 10. This CDR3 comprises 17 residues. CDR3 sequence: CASSRRQGAQSQETQYF. The CDR3, as DNA: TGTGCCAGCTCACGAAGACAGGGGGCCCAATCTCAAGAGACCCAGTACTTC.

V and J are TRBV6-1 and TRBJ2-7; 9 bases fit TRBD1. CDR1 and CDR2 (germline): MNHNS, SASEGT. This CDR3 spans 11 amino acids. V shed 4 bases and J 9 bases; nucleotides not matched to a gene: 1. CDR3 sequence (DNA): TGTGCCAGCAGTGGGGACAGGGTGCAGTACTTC. Its protein is CASSGDRVQYF.

This clonotype was counted only a few times. This chain connects TRBV4-2 to TRBJ2-1; a weak D match, TRBD2 (6 bases). CDR1 is LGHNA and CDR2 is YNFKEQ in the germline V gene. V was pared by 2 bases and J by 5 bases, with 13 bases between. The CDR3 loop spans 15 amino acids. The CDR3: CASSQRDSGNNEQFF. In DNA form, the CDR3 reads TGTGCCAGCAGCCAAAGAGATAGCGGTAACAATGAGCAGTTCTTC.

The V and J genes are TRBV6-5 and TRBJ2-2; TRBD1 or TRBD2 may be the D gene (5 bases each). This CDR3 spans 15 amino acids. Trimming left V 6 bases short and J 6 bases short, with 17 bases between. Looked up from germline, CDR1 is MNHEY and CDR2 is SVGAGI. The CDR3 DNA reads as TGTGCCAGCAGAATAGGTTCGGTGGGGGCCGGGGAGCTGTTTTTT. Protein: CASRIGSVGAGELFF.

V and J are TRBV6-2 or TRBV6-3 and TRBJ2-7, with 11 bases matching TRBD2. With V trimmed by 6 bases and J by 5 bases, 6 bases remained unmatched. The CDR3 length is 14 residues. Germline CDR1 and CDR2: MNHEY and SVGEGT. The CDR3 loop is CASSLIAGGDEQYF. The CDR3 DNA sequence: TGTGCCAGCAGCTTAATAGCGGGAGGGGACGAGCAGTACTTC.